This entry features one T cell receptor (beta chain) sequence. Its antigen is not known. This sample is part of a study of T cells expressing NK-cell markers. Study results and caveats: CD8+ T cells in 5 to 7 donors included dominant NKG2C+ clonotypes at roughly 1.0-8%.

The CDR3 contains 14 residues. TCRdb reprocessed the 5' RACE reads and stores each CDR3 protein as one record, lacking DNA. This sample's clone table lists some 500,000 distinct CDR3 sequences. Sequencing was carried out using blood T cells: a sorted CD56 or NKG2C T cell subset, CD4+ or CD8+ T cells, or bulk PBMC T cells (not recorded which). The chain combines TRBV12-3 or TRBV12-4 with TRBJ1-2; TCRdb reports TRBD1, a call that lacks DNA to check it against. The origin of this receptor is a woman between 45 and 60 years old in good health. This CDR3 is CASSLGGGSGGYTF.